The 11 T cell receptor beta chains reported below all come from one sample, sequenced in a study of T cells in narcolepsy. TCRdb keeps only in-frame clones here, not all; method: immunoSEQ multiplex PCR. The repertoire consists of 30,000 or so clones, with around 86% occurring once and the leading ten covering about 0.9%. Material: CD45RA- memory CD4+ T cells from PBMCs. The receptors stem from a human donor with narcolepsy.

This chain uses TRBV7-2 with TRBJ2-1, with 8 bases matching TRBD1. The CDR3 consists of 15 residues. The germline V gene has CDR1 SGHTA and CDR2 FQGNSA. The V segment lost 5 bases and the J segment 9 bases; nucleotides outside the gene matches: 12. The DNA for the CDR3 is TGTGCCAGCAGCCCCCATCCAGACAGGGGCGGTGAGCAGTTCTTC. It yields the protein CASSPHPDRGGEQFF.

The J gene is TRBJ2-5, the V gene TRBV30, with D tentatively TRBD2 (5 bases). Germline values: CDR1 GTSNPN, CDR2 SVGIG (reference sequence). CDR3 length: 13 amino acids. V was pared by 2 bases and J by 4 bases, with 11 bases between. The DNA for the CDR3 is TGTGCCTGGAGTACTAGGGTGCGAGAGACCCAGTACTTC. It codes for CAWSTRVRETQYF. Variable domain in full (rest from reference TRBV30 and TRBJ2-5): SQTIHQWPATLVQPVGSPLSLECTVEGTSNPNLYWYRQAAGRGLQLLFYSVGIGQISSEVPQNLSASRPQDRQFILSSKKLLLSDSGFYLCAWSTRVRETQYFGPGTRLLVL.

DNA of the CDR3: TGTGCCAGTAGGACCGGCTACGAGCAGTACTTC. It translates to CASRTGYEQYF. The chain uses TRBV19 and TRBJ2-7; no reliable D call. CDR3 length: 11 amino acids. Looked up from germline, CDR1 is LNHDA and CDR2 is SQIVND (reference sequence). The ends were cut back, 6 bases at V and 3 bases at J, with 6 bases in the middle.

As DNA, the CDR3 is TGTGCCAGCAGTGGCCTGCAGAGGAGTGAAGCTTTCTTT. This gives the protein CASSGLQRSEAFF. The rearrangement joins TRBV2 to TRBJ1-1; D is unresolved. This CDR3 has 13 residues. Trimming removed 4 bases from V and 7 bases from J, with 13 bases in between. CDR1 is SNHLY, CDR2 FYNNEI, per germline.

V gene TRBV6-5 combines with J gene TRBJ1-2, with 7 bases that match TRBD1. Germline V gene sequence: CDR1 MNHEY, CDR2 SVGAGI. CDR3 size: 14 residues. V was pared by 5 bases and J by 4 bases, with 7 bases of the junction left unmatched. The CDR3 DNA reads as TGTGCCAGCAGTCCGAACCGGGACAGCTATGGCTACACCTTC. Residues: CASSPNRDSYGYTF.

Here the CDR3 reads CASRRTGSSDTIYF. The CDR3 region has the DNA TGTGCCAGCAGGAGGACAGGGTCTTCGGACACCATATATTTT. The J gene is TRBJ1-3, the V gene TRBV6-5, with 8 bases aligning to TRBD1. Germline CDR1 is MNHEY and CDR2 is SVGAGI. The trim removed 6 bases at V and 8 bases at J, leaving 9 bases unmatched. The CDR3 covers 14 residues.

V gene TRBV10-3 combines with J gene TRBJ1-2; a possible D gene is TRBD1 (6 bases). Germline loops: CDR1 ENHRY, CDR2 SYGVKD. The CDR3 is 15 amino acids. V was cut by 0 bases and J by 4 bases, with 12 bases left in between. The CDR3 DNA follows: TGTGCCATCAGTGAGTCCGGGGGGGGCAGCTATGGCTACACCTTC. It is translated as CAISESGGGSYGYTF.

This chain connects TRBV9 to TRBJ1-1; D is ambiguous. CDR3 length: 14 residues. Germline lookup yields CDR1 SGDLS and CDR2 YYNGEE. V dropped 0 bases and J dropped 5 bases, with 11 bases sitting between them. The DNA of the CDR3 is TGTGCCAGCAGCGTAGGGCAGCAGAGAACTGAAGCTTTCTTT. As protein: CASSVGQQRTEAFF.

In this sample, this clone turned up a few times. The chain uses TRBV5-1 and TRBJ2-7, with D unclear. The CDR3 length is 12 residues. V was cut by 0 bases and J by 2 bases, with 3 bases left in between. The germline V gene encodes CDR1 SGHRS and CDR2 YFSETQ. The CDR3 here is CASSLDAYEQYF. Here the CDR3 DNA reads TGCGCCAGCAGCTTGGACGCCTACGAGCAGTACTTC.

The rearrangement uses TRBV29-1 and TRBJ1-5; TRBD1 is a possible D gene (5 bases). V lost 4 bases and J 2 bases, leaving 9 bases between the germline ends. CDR1 is SQVTM, CDR2 ANQGSEA, per germline. The CDR3 covers 13 residues. The CDR3 loop is CSVVPGGNQPQHF. CDR3 DNA: TGCAGCGTTGTACCGGGGGGCAATCAGCCCCAGCATTTT.

The chain combines TRBV7-2 with TRBJ1-4; 7 bases line up with TRBD1. Trimming took 4 bases from V and 11 from J; bases not matched to a gene: 4. Per germline, CDR1 SGHTA and CDR2 FQGNSA. This CDR3 contains 12 residues. The CDR3 reads CASSWDSRKLFF. The CDR3 region has the DNA TGTGCCAGCAGCTGGGACAGCAGGAAACTGTTTTTT.